These T cell receptor beta chains were read from a single sample in a study of T cells in localized non-small cell lung cancer. The method was immunoSEQ multiplex PCR; TCRdb's version includes in-frame clones alone and lacks a portion of them. The table includes approximately 1,600 clones, approximately 23% detected once. Sequencing used normal lung tissue next to the tumor, obtained before any cancer treatment. The receptors derive from a woman aged 35 to 69 with stage I lung adenocarcinoma. The CDR3 runs from the conserved cysteine through the conserved F or W. The order of the fields is D gene, clone size, V gene, J gene, CDR3 protein, CDR3 DNA. The D gene is left open where the match is weak. Only part of the rows carry a size: once, few, many, or a class if the clone is expanded.

.	.	TRBV30	TRBJ2-1	CAWSVTPYPKNNEQFF	TGTGCCTGGAGTGTAACCCCCTACCCGAAGAACAATGAGCAGTTCTTC
.	.	TRBV18	TRBJ2-3	CASSPNTDTQYF	TGTGCCAGCTCACCCAACACAGATACGCAGTATTTT
TRBD2	medium-sized	TRBV11-3	TRBJ2-5	CASSFFWASGVLYQETQYF	TGTGCCAGCAGCTTTTTTTGGGCTAGCGGGGTATTGTACCAAGAGACCCAGTACTTC
TRBD2	.	TRBV9	TRBJ2-1	CASSGLAGSPRDEQFF	TGTGCCAGCAGCGGATTAGCGGGGTCCCCTAGGGATGAGCAGTTCTTC
.	.	TRBV11-3	TRBJ1-6	CASSGDLSSYNSPLHF	TGTGCCAGCAGCGGGGACCTGAGCTCCTATAATTCACCCCTCCACTTT
.	.	TRBV9	TRBJ1-2	CASRPVPGYGYTF	TGTGCCAGCAGACCCGTACCTGGGTATGGCTACACCTTC
.	.	TRBV9	TRBJ1-5	CASGGLDNGPQHF	TGTGCCAGTGGGGGACTGGACAATGGGCCCCAGCATTTT
.	.	TRBV2	TRBJ2-1	CASSVTANEQFF	TGTGCCAGCAGCGTGACAGCAAATGAGCAGTTCTTC
.	once	TRBV5-1	TRBJ1-1	CASSFRGGRGSTEAFF	TGCGCCAGCAGCTTCCGAGGGGGAAGGGGGAGCACTGAAGCTTTCTTT
TRBD1	few	TRBV10-3	TRBJ2-3	CAIGKQGATDTQYF	TGTGCCATCGGGAAGCAGGGGGCGACAGATACGCAGTATTTT
.	.	TRBV5-1	TRBJ2-5	CASSLQGSQETQYF	TGCGCCAGCAGCCTTCAGGGGTCTCAAGAGACCCAGTACTTC
TRBD2	few	TRBV6-8	TRBJ2-1	CASSYSGGGILSSYNEQFF	TGTGCCAGCAGTTACTCGGGCGGGGGGATATTGAGCTCCTACAATGAGCAGTTCTTC
TRBD1	few	TRBV6-8	TRBJ2-2	CASSFPTGGRTGELFF	TGTGCCAGCAGTTTCCCGACAGGGGGTAGAACCGGGGAGCTGTTTTTT
.	few	TRBV11-3	TRBJ2-7	CASRQKGGLYEQYF	TGTGCCAGCAGGCAAAAGGGGGGCTTGTACGAGCAGTACTTC
.	few	TRBV11-3	TRBJ1-5	CASSLLDSNQPQHF	TGTGCCAGCAGCCTCCTGGACAGCAATCAGCCCCAGCATTTT
.	medium-sized	TRBV11-3	TRBJ1-1	CASSEPGRQNTEAFF	TGTGCCAGCAGCGAACCGGGACGACAGAACACTGAAGCTTTCTTT
.	few	TRBV9	TRBJ1-1	CASSVGTYTDTEAFF	TGTGCCAGCAGCGTAGGGACTTACACAGACACTGAAGCTTTCTTT
.	medium-sized	TRBV9	TRBJ2-5	CASSVGGWETQYF	TGTGCCAGCAGCGTAGGAGGATGGGAGACCCAGTACTTC
.	.	TRBV23-1	TRBJ2-5	CASSLSGLETQYF	TGCGCCAGCAGCTTATCAGGGCTGGAGACCCAGTACTTC
.	medium-sized	TRBV6-1	TRBJ2-7	CASSEAIGWPIYEQYF	TGTGCCAGCAGTGAAGCGATAGGCTGGCCTATCTACGAGCAGTACTTC
.	.	TRBV19	TRBJ2-7	CASSKEGGLYEQYF	TGTGCCAGTAGTAAAGAGGGGGGACTATACGAGCAGTACTTC
.	.	TRBV11-3	TRBJ1-1	CASSSRVGYTEAFF	TGTGCCAGCAGCTCAAGGGTAGGGTACACTGAAGCTTTCTTT
.	.	TRBV6-8	TRBJ1-1	CASKPGRFTEAFF	TGTGCCAGCAAGCCCGGGCGGTTCACTGAAGCTTTCTTT
TRBD2	few	TRBV6-8	TRBJ2-7	CASTPGTIGGYEQYF	TGTGCCAGCACCCCCGGGACTATCGGCGGCTACGAGCAGTACTTC
.	few	TRBV19	TRBJ2-1	CASTSRKGNEQFF	TGTGCCAGTACCTCGAGGAAAGGGAATGAGCAGTTCTTC
TRBD1	medium-sized	TRBV7-1	TRBJ2-7	CASSPNRGFRQYF	TGTGCCAGCAGCCCAAACAGGGGATTTCGACAGTACTTC
.	large	TRBV6-8	TRBJ1-1	CASSFGLEMNTEAFF	TGTGCCAGCAGTTTCGGACTGGAAATGAACACTGAAGCTTTCTTT
.	.	TRBV9	TRBJ2-7	CASSPGPSSYEQYF	TGTGCCAGCAGCCCGGGACCAAGCTCCTACGAGCAGTACTTC